This T cell receptor beta chain was retrieved from a study of siplizumab effects on memory and regulatory T cells. Assay used: immunoSEQ multiplex PCR; TCRdb lists only in-frame clones, some missing. The sample holds some 96,000 clones; about 94% are singletons and the top ten take roughly 1.4%. Notes on the study in general: It seemed that naive T cells were more diverse than memory cells and were major contributors to the alloresponse.

About this clone: Its antigen remains unknown.

The sample was non-Treg CD4+ T cells sorted from blood. This receptor was taken from a human donor in good health.

CDR3 bases: TGTGCCAGCAGTTTAGAGCAGGGTTTACACGAGCAGTACTTC. This gives the protein CASSLEQGLHEQYF. The V and J genes are TRBV27 and TRBJ2-7; a possible D gene is TRBD1 (5 bases). The CDR3 spans 14 residues. V was cut by 2 bases and J by 5 bases, with 13 bases left in between. Germline V lookup: CDR1 MNHEY, CDR2 SMNVEV (reference sequence).